The subject of this entry is one T cell receptor (beta chain). Extraction yielded at least 5 micrograms of total RNA per sample. This entry is derived from a study of blood T cells in healthy people across ages. It was with a sample-barcoded 5' primer and a J-beta primer mix that a second PCR of about 6 to 11 cycles was run. A tag from a template-switch adaptor with 12 random nucleotides marked each cDNA molecule. TCRdb re-derived calls from the 5' RACE reads in MiXCR, one entry per CDR3 protein. Of about 1.8 million distinct CDR3 sequences listed, about 50% are singletons. Trimming cost V 3 bases and J 4 bases, with 15 bases left between them. From germline, CDR1 is LGHNA and CDR2 YNFKEQ. The CDR3 loop spans 16 amino acids.

The chain joins TRBV4-2 to TRBJ1-4; D gene ambiguous. The sample taken for sequencing was blood. The TCR was taken from a woman in her thirties or forties in good health. CDR3: CASSHRGGGDNEKLFF. The CDR3 DNA reads as TGTGCCAGCAGCCACCGCGGTGGCGGTGATAATGAAAAACTGTTTTTT.